The 26 T cell receptor beta chains below all came from one sample that was sequenced in a study of blood T cell repertoires in COVID-19. Here immunoSEQ multiplex PCR was the method, and the copy in TCRdb shows in-frame clones only, minus some. The sample holds tens of thousands of clones, about 84% seen once. The sample consisted of peripheral blood. The receptors come from an older man with active or convalescent COVID-19.

V is TRBV27 and J is TRBJ1-2, with a weak D call TRBD1 (5 bases). Germline CDR1 and CDR2: MNHEY and SMNVEV (reference sequence). The CDR3 spans 13 residues. V lost 8 bases and J lost 6, with 16 bases in between. CDR3 nucleotides: TGTGCCAGCCGGGACGGAGGGGTAGATGGCTACACCTTC. It codes for CASRDGGVDGYTF.

The chain joins TRBV28 to TRBJ2-7; 7 bases line up with TRBD2. CDR1 is MDHEN, CDR2 SYDVKM, per germline. The CDR3 spans 13 residues. V lost 8 bases to trimming and J lost 4 bases; unmatched junction nucleotides: 8. In nucleotides, the CDR3 is TGTGCCAGCTTGCGGGGGTCTCCATACGAGCAGTACTTC. Its translation is CASLRGSPYEQYF.

V gene TRBV19 combines with J gene TRBJ1-4; 8 bases line up with TRBD1. The V segment lost 6 bases and the J segment 4 bases; nucleotides outside the gene matches: 7. The length of the CDR3 is 15 residues. Germline V CDR1 and CDR2: LNHDA, SQIVND (reference sequence). CDR3 DNA sequence: TGTGCCAGTAGAAGCATGACAGGGGTTAATGAAAAACTGTTTTTT. Amino acids: CASRSMTGVNEKLFF.

CDR3 coding DNA: TGTGCCAGCAGCTTTGTCAGAGGCTCACCCCTCCACTTT. It encodes CASSFVRGSPLHF. The chain couples TRBV5-8 to TRBJ1-6; D unclear. The V gene lost 2 bases and the J gene lost 10 bases, with 10 bases spanning the gap. Germline values: CDR1 SGHTS, CDR2 YDEGEE. This CDR3 is built from 13 residues.

Comment on this clone: Distinct nucleotide sequences in the sample also encode this CDR3. The chain is built from TRBV11-2 and TRBJ1-1, with TRBD1 matching over 8 bases. The trim removed 3 bases at V and 3 bases at J, leaving 0 bases unmatched. This CDR3 has 13 residues. Germline assignment: CDR1 SGHAT and CDR2 FQNNGV. CDR3 in DNA: TGTGCCAGCAGCTTGGACAGGGACACTGAAGCTTTCTTT. Translation: CASSLDRDTEAFF.

The rearrangement uses TRBV24-1 and TRBJ1-5, with TRBD1 matching over 8 bases. The CDR3 length is 16 residues. Losses at the gene ends were 4 bases for V and 4 bases for J; bases not matched to a gene: 8. Germline CDR1 is KGHDR and CDR2 is SFDVKD. CDR3 nucleotide sequence: TGTGCCACCAGTGACTCTGACAGGGGAGGTAATCAGCCCCAGCATTTT. Its protein is CATSDSDRGGNQPQHF.

The V call is TRBV7-2, the J call TRBJ1-4; a weak D match, TRBD1 (6 bases). The CDR3 has 14 residues. Germline V gene sequence: CDR1 SGHTA, CDR2 FQGNSA. Trimming stripped 6 bases from V and 8 bases from J, with 16 bases between. The CDR3 region is CASRSGGGREKLFF. The CDR3 region has the DNA TGTGCCAGCAGGTCTGGGGGGGGCCGGGAAAAACTGTTTTTT.

The chain employs TRBV5-1 and TRBJ2-6; possibly TRBD1 for D (6 bases). The V end lost 4 bases, the J end lost 2 bases, and 10 bases lay between the germline ends. The CDR3 runs 15 residues. Germline loops: CDR1 SGHRS, CDR2 YFSETQ. The CDR3 protein is CASSNSGAGANVLTF. CDR3 coding DNA: TGCGCCAGCAGCAACTCAGGGGCTGGGGCCAACGTCCTGACTTTC.

The chain uses TRBV6-1 and TRBJ1-1; TRBD1 matches at 8 bases. The junction had 13 bases not matched to a gene; V was cut back by 7 bases and J by 9 bases. Germline CDR1 MNHNS, CDR2 SASEGT. The CDR3 has 14 amino acids. The CDR3 nucleotides are TGTGCCAGCACCCCGCCAGGGACAGGCGTGCAAGCTTTCTTT. Translation: CASTPPGTGVQAFF.

V usage is TRBV10-1 and J usage is TRBJ1-5, with D unclear. The CDR3 is 14 amino acids. V lost 2 bases to trimming and J lost 9 bases, with 14 bases between them. Germline CDR1 WNHNN, CDR2 SYGVQD (reference sequence). CDR3 sequence: CASSEGRKPPPQHF. The CDR3 DNA is TGCGCCAGCAGTGAGGGCAGGAAACCCCCGCCCCAGCATTTT.

V usage is TRBV10-3 and J usage is TRBJ1-1; 9 bases are a match to TRBD1. The germline V gene has CDR1 ENHRY and CDR2 SYGVKD. The CDR3 has 13 amino acids. V was clipped by 10 bases and J by 1 base; unmatched bases: 4. CDR3 coding DNA: TGTGCCACGCGGACAGGGGCGAACACTGAAGCTTTCTTT. It encodes CATRTGANTEAFF.

This chain links TRBV7-9 with TRBJ1-6; 7 bases are a match to TRBD1. Germline loops: CDR1 SEHNR, CDR2 FQNEAQ (reference sequence). The CDR3 spans 13 residues. V was clipped by 5 bases and J by 8 bases; unmatched bases: 3. CDR3 coding DNA: TGTGCCAGCAGCCCGCAGGGGGATTCACCCCTCCACTTT. Protein sequence: CASSPQGDSPLHF.

The chain's CDR3 is CASSPADGGRGGAFF. CDR3 nucleotide sequence: TGTGCCAGCTCACCAGCGGACGGGGGGCGCGGTGGAGCTTTCTTT. V is TRBV18 and J is TRBJ1-1; D perhaps matches TRBD1 (6 bases). The CDR3 has 15 amino acids. The V gene lost 2 bases and the J gene lost 10 bases, with 20 bases spanning the gap. Germline CDR1 reads KGHSH; CDR2 reads LQKENI.

The V gene is TRBV5-4, the J gene TRBJ2-3, with TRBD1 matching 10 bases. J gave up 6 bases and V 4 bases, and 8 bases lay outside the gene matches. Germline assignment: CDR1 SGHNT and CDR2 YYREEE (reference sequence). The CDR3 has 15 amino acids. The CDR3 is CASSTDRGFLDTQYF. The CDR3 DNA is TGTGCCAGCAGCACGGACAGGGGGTTTCTGGATACGCAGTATTTT. Looking up the rest from reference TRBV5-4 and TRBJ2-3 gives the full variable domain: ETGVTQSPTHLIKTRGQQVTLRCSSQSGHNTVSWYQQALGQGPQFIFQYYREEENGRGNFPPRFSGLQFPNYSSELNVNALELDDSALYLCASSTDRGFLDTQYFGPGTRLTVL.

V usage is TRBV7-2 and J usage is TRBJ2-7; D is undetermined. The CDR3 sequence is 14 residues long. V was shortened by 3 bases and J by 3 bases, with 12 bases between the two germline ends. Germline CDR1 and CDR2: SGHTA and FQGNSA. The CDR3 sequence: CASSFGVRGYEQYF. CDR3 DNA: TGTGCCAGCAGCTTCGGAGTGCGAGGCTACGAGCAGTACTTC.

V usage is TRBV14 and J usage is TRBJ2-7, with no clear D. This CDR3 contains 14 residues. V lost 0 bases, J lost 6 bases, and 12 bases lay in between. Germline assignment: CDR1 SGHDN and CDR2 FVKESK. CDR3: CASSQDLTTREQYF. The CDR3 DNA sequence: TGTGCCAGCAGCCAAGATCTAACGACACGCGAGCAGTACTTC.

The chain couples TRBV30 to TRBJ2-6; D possibly corresponds to TRBD2 (7 bases). This CDR3 comprises 18 residues. With 4 bases removed from V and 1 base from J, the gap between germline ends came to 20 bases. In germline, CDR1 is GTSNPN, CDR2 SVGIG (reference sequence). The CDR3 DNA is TGTGCCTGGACCGACCGGGGGGCGCTTGGTTCTGGGGCCAACGTCCTGACTTTC. It translates to CAWTDRGALGSGANVLTF.

This clone was recorded only once. V and J are TRBV9 and TRBJ2-2; D unresolved. Per the germline V gene, CDR1 is SGDLS and CDR2 is YYNGEE. The CDR3 spans 16 residues. V lost 0 bases and J 4 bases, leaving 13 bases between the germline ends. The CDR3: CASSVDLGRPTGELFF. Here the CDR3 DNA reads TGTGCCAGCAGCGTAGATTTAGGCAGGCCCACCGGGGAGCTGTTTTTT. The variable domain in full, completed from reference TRBV9 and TRBJ2-2, reads DSGVTQTPKHLITATGQRVTLRCSPRSGDLSVYWYQQSLDQGLQFLIQYYNGEERAKGNILERFSAQQFPDLHSELNLSSLELGDSALYFCASSVDLGRPTGELFFGEGSRLTVL.

The chain uses TRBV9 and TRBJ2-3; 7 bases are a match to TRBD1. The CDR3 covers 15 residues. Germline V gene sequence: CDR1 SGDLS, CDR2 YYNGEE. The V gene end was trimmed by 4 bases and the J gene end by 3 bases; junction bases not matched to a gene: 8. The CDR3 loop is CASSPRQGGTDTQYF. As DNA, the CDR3 is TGTGCCAGCAGCCCCAGACAGGGCGGGACAGATACGCAGTATTTT.

DNA of the CDR3: TGCGCCAGCAGCCTTGGACAGGGCGACCAGCCCCAGCATTTT. It translates to CASSLGQGDQPQHF. This rearrangement joins TRBV5-1 to TRBJ1-5, with 8 bases lining up with TRBD1. The J segment lost 7 bases and the V segment lost 4 bases, leaving 7 bases of the junction unmatched. Germline values: CDR1 SGHRS, CDR2 YFSETQ. This CDR3 region has 14 residues.

The rearrangement joins TRBV7-9 to TRBJ1-6, with 7 nucleotides matching TRBD1. Germline CDR1 is SEHNR and CDR2 is FQNEAQ (reference sequence). V trimming: 5 bases; J trimming: 10 bases; junction bases outside the gene matches: 8. There are 14 residues in the CDR3. The CDR3 DNA reads TGTGCCAGCAGCCCAGGGGGTCCGAGATCACCCCTCCACTTT. Its protein is CASSPGGPRSPLHF.

The chain combines TRBV11-2 with TRBJ1-1; D is perhaps TRBD1 (6 bases). This CDR3 comprises 13 residues. CDR1 and CDR2 (germline): SGHAT, FQNNGV. The V end was cut by 1 base, the J end by 4 bases, with 7 bases between. The CDR3 sequence is CASSLVGGTEAFF. CDR3 DNA sequence: TGTGCCAGCAGCTTAGTAGGGGGCACTGAAGCTTTCTTT.

The chain combines TRBV3-1 (or the pseudogene TRBV3-2) with TRBJ2-3, with TRBD2 matching over 8 bases. CDR1 and CDR2 (germline): LGHDT, YNNKEL (reference sequence). V shed 6 bases, J shed 1 base, and the junction held 9 bases outside the gene matches. CDR3 length: 16 amino acids. The DNA of the CDR3 is TGTGCCAGCAGTACCCTTCCGGGGGGGGGCACAGATACGCAGTATTTT. Residues: CASSTLPGGGTDTQYF.

The chain combines TRBV11-2 with TRBJ1-3, with TRBD1 as a possible D gene (5 bases). Germline-derived CDR1 and CDR2 are SGHAT and FQNNGV. Between the trimmed V and J ends, which lost 1 base and 4 bases, there was a span of 8 bases. CDR3 length: 14 residues. The CDR3 reads CASSLATAGNTIYF. CDR3 nucleotide sequence: TGTGCCAGCAGCTTAGCGACAGCCGGAAACACCATATATTTT.

The V and J genes are TRBV30 and TRBJ1-2; 7 bases align to TRBD1. Trimming at V came to 0 bases and at J to 4 bases, leaving 8 bases not matched to a gene. In germline, CDR1 is GTSNPN, CDR2 SVGIG (reference sequence). The CDR3 is 15 amino acids. The CDR3 loop reads CAWSVQGGTAYGYTF. For the CDR3, the DNA is TGTGCCTGGAGTGTACAGGGTGGGACAGCCTATGGCTACACCTTC.

The rearrangement joins TRBV6-2 or TRBV6-3 to TRBJ2-5, with 7 bases aligning to TRBD2. J lost 5 bases, V lost 1 base, and 1 base had no gene match. In germline, CDR1 is MNHEY, CDR2 SVGEGT. CDR3 length equals 13 residues. This CDR3 is CASSYYGGETQYF. The DNA of the CDR3 is TGTGCCAGCAGTTACTACGGGGGGGAGACCCAGTACTTC.